What follows are 23 T cell receptor beta chains derived from one specimen sequenced in a study of T cells after yellow fever vaccination. TCRdb reprocessed the 5' RACE reads with MiXCR, giving one entry per CDR3 protein. The table has about 310,000 distinct CDR3 sequences, around 4% seen once. Here the sequenced sample was PBMCs, taken on the day of the yellow fever booster vaccination. These TCRs come from a man younger than 35 who received the YFV17D yellow fever vaccine.

This clonotype was counted at least ten times. V gene TRBV20-1 combines with J gene TRBJ1-2; D gene ambiguous. There are 14 residues in the CDR3. In germline, CDR1 is DFQATT, CDR2 SNEGSKA (reference sequence). V was trimmed by 4 bases and J by 6 bases, leaving 18 bases between them. The CDR3 DNA reads TGCAGTGCTATAGAAGGATCAGACCAGGATGGCTACACCTTC. Amino acids: CSAIEGSDQDGYTF.

The chain combines TRBV10-3 with TRBJ2-6, with 8 bases identical to TRBD1. Losses at the gene ends were 11 bases for V and 4 bases for J; bases not matched to a gene: 7. Germline CDR1 is ENHRY and CDR2 is SYGVKD. The CDR3 length is 14 residues. The CDR3 DNA follows: TGTGCCGCCCAGGGGGCGGAAGGGGCCAACGTCCTGACTTTC. It specifies CAAQGAEGANVLTF.

This clonotype was seen ten or more times. V usage is TRBV7-9 and J usage is TRBJ1-2; 7 bases map to TRBD1. This CDR3 has 16 residues. With V trimmed by 2 bases and J by 4 bases, 10 bases remained unmatched. Germline assignment: CDR1 SEHNR and CDR2 FQNEAQ (reference sequence). The CDR3 here is CASSLRGRGQSYGYTF. CDR3 coding DNA: TGTGCCAGCAGCTTAAGGGGCCGGGGACAGAGCTATGGCTACACCTTC.

In this sample, this clonotype turned up many times. This sequence joins TRBV25-1 and TRBJ1-4; D perhaps matches TRBD1 (5 bases). The V and J ends lost 3 bases and 11 bases respectively, with 13 bases between them. This CDR3 spans 13 amino acids. From germline, CDR1 is MGHDK and CDR2 SYGVNS. The CDR3 nucleotides read TGTGCCAGCAGTGAGCCCGGGACGGGGAAACTGTTTTTT. Translating gives CASSEPGTGKLFF.

The sample holds many counts of this clonotype. V usage is TRBV19 and J usage is TRBJ1-4, with D maybe TRBD1 (5 bases). Trimming took off 1 base at V and 3 bases at J, with 18 bases between the two ends. The CDR3 totals 18 residues. CDR1 LNHDA and CDR2 SQIVND come from the germline V gene (reference sequence). CDR3 in amino acids: CASSIGNRNPTPNEKLFF. CDR3 sequence (DNA): TGTGCCAGTAGTATAGGTAACAGGAATCCAACTCCTAATGAAAAACTGTTTTTT.

This clonotype has at least ten counts. V usage is TRBV6-5 and J usage is TRBJ2-1; the D gene is possibly TRBD2 (6 bases). The CDR3 covers 14 residues. Germline CDR1 is MNHEY and CDR2 is SVGAGI. Trimming removed 6 bases from V and 7 bases from J, with 16 bases in between. DNA for the CDR3: TGTGCCAGCAGGGATCCGGGACTTCCAAATGAGCAGTTCTTC. Residues: CASRDPGLPNEQFF.

This clonotype was seen many times. The chain combines TRBV5-1 with TRBJ2-4; D tentatively reads TRBD1 or TRBD2 (5 bases each). The germline V gene has CDR1 SGHRS and CDR2 YFSETQ. The CDR3 runs 14 residues. Trimming cost V 4 bases and J 7 bases, with 15 bases left between them. The CDR3 region has the DNA TGCGCCAGCAGCGTGGCCTCCGGGGCGAACATTCAGTACTTC. Protein product: CASSVASGANIQYF. The full variable domain, completed using reference TRBV5-1 and TRBJ2-4, is KAGVTQTPRYLIKTRGQQVTLSCSPISGHRSVSWYQQTPGQGLQFLFEYFSETQRNKGNFPGRFSGRQFSNSRSEMNVSTLELGDSALYLCASSVASGANIQYFGAGTRLSVL.

The genes are TRBV5-4 and TRBJ1-4, with TRBD1 matching 8 bases. Trimming removed 3 bases from V and 7 bases from J; junction bases left unmatched: 11. CDR1 is SGHNT and CDR2 is YYREEE in the germline V gene (reference sequence). The CDR3 is 16 amino acids. The CDR3: CASSSRRQGRGEKLFF. DNA of the CDR3: TGTGCCAGCAGCTCTAGACGACAGGGGAGGGGTGAAAAACTGTTTTTT.

V and J are TRBV5-1 and TRBJ2-5; possibly TRBD1 for D (6 bases). V lost 4 bases to trimming and J lost 5 bases, with 15 bases between them. This CDR3 region has 14 residues. Germline CDR1 is SGHRS and CDR2 is YFSETQ. The CDR3 DNA reads as TGCGCCAGCAGCCTGGGGACAACTGGGGAGACCCAGTACTTC. This sequence encodes CASSLGTTGETQYF.

This clonotype was detected many times. The rearrangement uses TRBV6-5 and TRBJ1-6; 8 bases map to TRBD1. The CDR3 has 15 amino acids. The V gene's germline CDR1 is MNHEY and CDR2 SVGAGI. After removal of 5 bases from V and 8 bases from J, the junction contained 8 bases not matched to a gene. The CDR3: CASSRTGFQDSPLHF. The DNA for the CDR3 is TGTGCCAGCAGTAGGACAGGGTTCCAAGATTCACCCCTCCACTTT.

This clonotype was counted a few times. The chain employs TRBV10-3 and TRBJ1-2, with D possibly TRBD1 on 5 matching bases. The germline CDR1 and CDR2 sequences are ENHRY and SYGVKD. The V and J ends lost 2 bases and 1 base respectively, with 11 bases between them. The CDR3 is 15 residues long. The DNA for the CDR3 is TGTGCCATCAGTGAGGGCACAGGCTTTAACTATGGCTACACCTTC. Translating gives CAISEGTGFNYGYTF.

The J gene is TRBJ1-1, the V gene TRBV14, with D uncertain. The germline V and J ends were trimmed by 0 bases and 3 bases, with 11 bases remaining between them. The CDR3 has 15 residues. Germline lookup yields CDR1 SGHDN and CDR2 FVKESK. DNA of the CDR3: TGTGCCAGCAGCCAAGAGGTCTCCTGGGACACTGAAGCTTTCTTT. This gives the protein CASSQEVSWDTEAFF.

The J gene is TRBJ2-3, the V gene TRBV3-1, with D possibly matching TRBD2 (7 bases). This CDR3 spans 16 amino acids. Germline assignment: CDR1 LGHDT and CDR2 YNNKEL (reference sequence). Trimming shortened V by 8 bases and J by 5 bases, and 23 bases separated the two germline ends. The CDR3 DNA reads TGTGCCAGCGCCTCCCCCCGGGGGGCCGGGAGAGATACGCAGTATTTT. Its protein is CASASPRGAGRDTQYF.

This clonotype appeared many times. J is TRBJ2-7 and V is TRBV6-5; no clear D gene. Germline CDR1 reads MNHEY; CDR2 reads SVGAGI. The V and J ends lost 2 bases and 3 bases respectively, with 11 bases between them. This CDR3 has 14 amino acids. The CDR3 DNA reads TGTGCCAGCAGTTACGGGTGGGGATTCTACGAGCAGTACTTC. Translated: CASSYGWGFYEQYF.

The chain couples TRBV12-3 or TRBV12-4 to TRBJ2-3, with D possibly matching TRBD2 (6 bases). Trimming took off 3 bases at V and 4 bases at J, with 11 bases between the two ends. The CDR3 sequence is 14 residues long. In nucleotides, the CDR3 is TGTGCCAGCAGTTTGCGGACTATGCCAGATACGCAGTATTTT. This encodes CASSLRTMPDTQYF.

The rearrangement uses TRBV20-1 and TRBJ1-3; no reliable D call. The V gene lost 5 bases and the J gene lost 0 bases, with 11 bases spanning the gap. Germline values: CDR1 DFQATT, CDR2 SNEGSKA (reference sequence). This CDR3 is built from 14 residues. The CDR3 nucleotides read TGCAGTGCTGCCCGGCGGGACTCTGGAAACACCATATATTTT. Encoded protein: CSAARRDSGNTIYF.

V is TRBV11-2 and J is TRBJ2-5, with D possibly TRBD1 on 5 matching bases. CDR3 length: 16 residues. Between the trimmed V and J ends, which lost 2 bases and 2 bases, there was a span of 15 bases. The V gene's germline CDR1 is SGHAT and CDR2 FQNNGV. The CDR3 protein is CASSLRPGDRQETQYF. The CDR3 DNA is TGTGCCAGCAGCTTACGCCCCGGAGACAGACAAGAGACCCAGTACTTC.

This clonotype was seen many times. This chain joins TRBV10-3 and TRBJ2-7; no clear D. CDR3 length: 14 residues. The germline V gene has CDR1 ENHRY and CDR2 SYGVKD. With 8 bases removed from V and 2 bases from J, the gap between germline ends came to 16 bases. CDR3 region: CAIANPPLAYEQYV. CDR3 nucleotide sequence: TGTGCCATCGCAAATCCCCCCCTTGCCTACGAGCAGTACGTC.

This clonotype has at least ten counts. The chain employs TRBV7-2 and TRBJ2-5; tentatively, D is TRBD2 (5 bases). Trimming cost V 6 bases and J 1 base, with 18 bases left between them. The CDR3 spans 16 residues. Germline V gene data show CDR1 as SGHTA and CDR2 as FQGNSA. The CDR3 sequence: CASSTPAYRGQETQYF. Here the CDR3 DNA reads TGTGCCAGCAGTACCCCGGCTTATCGGGGCCAAGAGACCCAGTACTTC.

The rearrangement links TRBV27 to TRBJ2-7; TRBD1 agrees at 12 bases. CDR3 length equals 15 residues. Germline lookup yields CDR1 MNHEY and CDR2 SMNVEV (reference sequence). V gave up 7 bases and J gave up 6 bases; unmatched junction bases: 10. The CDR3, as DNA: TGTGCCAGCACCCCCTTCGGGACAGGGGGCGCCGAGCAGTACTTC. It specifies CASTPFGTGGAEQYF.

The chain employs TRBV12-3 or TRBV12-4 and TRBJ1-2, with D uncertain. V was shortened by 6 bases and J by 5 bases, with 10 bases between the two germline ends. The CDR3 is 12 amino acids. The CDR3 DNA sequence: TGTGCCAGCAGCTCCTCCCCTTATGGCTACACCTTC. It specifies CASSSSPYGYTF.

This clonotype was seen at least ten times. CDR3 protein: CASSKRGGGAEDQTPYEQYV. Written as DNA, the CDR3 is TGTGCCAGCAGCAAACGGGGTGGGGGGGCCGAGGACCAGACACCATACGAGCAGTACGTC. This chain joins TRBV21-1 and TRBJ2-7; the table calls TRBD1, which could not be checked here. TRBV21-1 is a pseudogene. This CDR3 comprises 20 residues.

This clonotype was detected many times. The chain recombines TRBV4-3 with TRBJ2-7; D is uncertain. This CDR3 is built from 13 residues. Trimming took 0 bases from V and 4 from J, leaving 7 bases between them. The germline V gene encodes CDR1 LGHNA and CDR2 YSLEER. The CDR3 coding sequence is TGCGCCAGCAGCCAAGAATTGGGATACGAGCAGTACGTC. Its translation is CASSQELGYEQYV.